The rows below give T cell receptor beta chains drawn from one sample of a study of blood T cell repertoires in COVID-19. Method: immunoSEQ multiplex PCR; TCRdb's copy keeps in-frame clones and lacks some. This repertoire shows 140,000 or so clones, 84% found once; its top ten account for 3% to 3.5%. The sequencing input was PBMCs or T cells enriched from blood (not recorded which). The source of these receptors is a woman aged 45 to 65 with acute COVID-19. Both conserved end residues are part of each CDR3. The order of the fields is CDR3 protein, CDR3 DNA, clone size, J gene, V gene, D gene. The D gene is left open where the match is weak. Expanded clones get a size class; other rows say once, few or many, or leave the size out.

CSVDTGHGYTF | TGCAGCGTTGATACAGGGCATGGCTACACCTTC | - | TRBJ1-2 | TRBV29-1 | -
CASSLMSLLSGANVLTF | TGTGCCAGCAGCTTAATGTCCCTCCTCTCTGGGGCCAACGTCCTGACTTTC | - | TRBJ2-6 | TRBV7-8 | -
CASKKAGTEAFF | TGTGCCAGCAAGAAGGCGGGCACTGAAGCTTTCTTT | - | TRBJ1-1 | TRBV12-3/TRBV12-4 | -
CAWSTGSDTQYF | TGTGCCTGGAGTACAGGGTCAGATACGCAGTATTTT | - | TRBJ2-3 | TRBV30 | -
CASWDSFSGELFF | TGCGCCAGTTGGGACAGTTTCTCAGGGGAACTGTTTTTT | - | TRBJ1-4 | TRBV4-1 | TRBD1
CASSLMRGPKSEQFF | TGTGCCAGCAGTTTAATGAGGGGGCCCAAATCTGAGCAGTTCTTC | - | TRBJ2-1 | TRBV28 | TRBD1
CATSDPGQSSYEQYF | TGTGCCACCAGTGACCCCGGACAGAGCTCCTACGAGCAGTACTTC | - | TRBJ2-7 | TRBV24-1 | -
CASSPTGTGYTEAFF | TGTGCCAGCAGTCCAACCGGGACAGGGTACACTGAAGCTTTCTTT | - | TRBJ1-1 | TRBV7-9 | TRBD1
CATSDSAPGLGANVLTF | TGTGCCACCAGTGATTCAGCCCCAGGGCTAGGGGCCAACGTCCTGACTTTC | - | TRBJ2-6 | TRBV24-1 | -
CASSSQGVNYEQYF | TGTGCCAGTAGCTCGCAGGGGGTTAACTACGAGCAGTACTTC | - | TRBJ2-7 | TRBV19 | TRBD1
CASSDPGHVYGYTF | TGTGCCAGCAGTGATCCGGGACATGTCTATGGCTACACCTTC | - | TRBJ1-2 | TRBV6-1 | -
CASSRGLLIMEKLFF | TGTGCCAGCAGCCGCGGACTGCTTATAATGGAAAAACTGTTTTTT | - | TRBJ1-4 | TRBV11-1 | -
CASSYRTSGTGSEQFF | TGTGCCAGCAGCTATCGGACTAGCGGGACCGGGAGTGAGCAGTTCTTC | - | TRBJ2-1 | TRBV7-9 | TRBD2
CATQVRDNQPQHF | TGTGCCACCCAAGTCCGGGACAATCAGCCCCAGCATTTT | few | TRBJ1-5 | TRBV6-5 | -
CASSSRGTQYNEQFF | TGTGCCAGCAGCTCCCGCGGAACCCAATACAATGAGCAGTTCTTC | - | TRBJ2-1 | TRBV5-4 | -
CASRQKQGVGTEAFF | TGTGCCAGCAGACAAAAACAGGGAGTTGGGACTGAAGCTTTCTTT | few | TRBJ1-1 | TRBV7-3 | -
CASSLRTVGFGEQYF | TGTGCCAGCAGCCTGAGGACAGTAGGGTTCGGCGAGCAGTACTTC | - | TRBJ2-7 | TRBV11-2 | -
CASKILNTIYF | TGTGCCAGCAAAATTCTCAACACCATATATTTT | - | TRBJ1-3 | TRBV12-3/TRBV12-4 | -
CASSLALIASGRATDTQYF | TGCGCCAGCAGCTTGGCCCTAATAGCTAGCGGGAGGGCAACAGATACGCAGTATTTT | - | TRBJ2-3 | TRBV5-1 | TRBD2
CASRDSIYNEQFF | TGTGCCAGCAGGGACTCAATCTACAATGAGCAGTTCTTC | - | TRBJ2-1 | TRBV6-5 | -
CASSEPRAEAFF | TGTGCCAGCAGTGAACCGAGGGCTGAAGCTTTCTTT | - | TRBJ1-1 | TRBV25-1 | -
CASSPLNTIYF | TGTGCCAGCAGCCCCCTAAACACCATATATTTT | - | TRBJ1-3 | TRBV7-8 | -
CASSLARTGANVLTF | TGTGCCAGCAGCTTAGCAAGGACAGGGGCCAACGTCCTGACTTTC | - | TRBJ2-6 | TRBV7-3 | -
CASSPGASGSVNEQYF | TGTGCCAGCAGCCCTGGGGCTAGCGGGAGTGTCAACGAGCAGTACTTC | - | TRBJ2-7 | TRBV6-4 | TRBD2
CASSLGGPTGGQETQYF | TGTGCCAGCAGCTTAGGGGGCCCCACCGGGGGGCAAGAGACCCAGTACTTC | - | TRBJ2-5 | TRBV7-9 | TRBD2
CASSLGDRRNTGELFF | TGTGCCAGCAGCTTGGGGGACAGGAGAAACACCGGGGAGCTGTTTTTT | few | TRBJ2-2 | TRBV5-8 | TRBD1
CASSQVSRVEAFF | TGTGCCAGCAGCCAAGTTTCGAGGGTTGAAGCTTTCTTT | - | TRBJ1-1 | TRBV3-1/TRBV3-2 | -
CASSPRLGTRVYEQYF | TGTGCCAGCAGCCCAAGGCTCGGGACTAGGGTCTACGAGCAGTACTTC | - | TRBJ2-7 | TRBV7-2 | TRBD2
CASSLAPGQGAGTEAFF | TGTGCCAGCAGCTTAGCGCCCGGACAGGGGGCCGGCACTGAAGCTTTCTTT | - | TRBJ1-1 | TRBV7-9 | TRBD1
CASNVGVSVNTEAFF | TGTGCCAGCAACGTAGGGGTCTCGGTGAACACTGAAGCTTTCTTT | - | TRBJ1-1 | TRBV5-8 | -
CSVVQGAGETQYF | TGCAGCGTAGTCCAGGGGGCAGGGGAGACCCAGTACTTC | once | TRBJ2-5 | TRBV29-1 | TRBD1
CASSSTGTGLHEQYF | TGTGCCAGCAGTTCTACCGGGACAGGGCTCCACGAGCAGTACTTC | - | TRBJ2-7 | TRBV28 | TRBD1
CAWTTGTGTAEGYTF | TGTGCCTGGACCACCGGGACAGGGACCGCGGAGGGCTACACCTTC | - | TRBJ1-2 | TRBV30 | TRBD1
CASTQSAGTYEQYF | TGTGCCAGTACCCAATCCGCGGGCACCTACGAGCAGTACTTC | - | TRBJ2-7 | TRBV19 | -
CASSLGLYSGNTIYF | TGTGCCAGTAGTTTGGGACTATACTCTGGAAACACCATATATTTT | - | TRBJ1-3 | TRBV19 | -
CASSRLAGSGNEQFF | TGTGCCAGCAGCCGACTAGCGGGATCCGGGAATGAGCAGTTCTTC | medium-sized | TRBJ2-1 | TRBV6-5 | TRBD2
CASSSGLAGGAGELFF | TGTGCCAGCAGCTCGGGACTAGCGGGAGGTGCCGGGGAGCTGTTTTTT | - | TRBJ2-2 | TRBV7-3 | TRBD2
CASSVSGSSGEQFF | TGTGCCAGCAGCGTTAGCGGGAGCTCTGGTGAGCAGTTCTTC | - | TRBJ2-1 | TRBV7-3 | TRBD2
CASSQDRGNSPLHF | TGTGCCAGCAGCCAGGACAGGGGTAATTCACCCCTCCACTTT | - | TRBJ1-6 | TRBV5-6 | TRBD1
CASRPSRTQYF | TGTGCAAGTCGCCCCTCTCGGACCCAGTACTTC | once | TRBJ2-5 | TRBV12-2 | -
CAWSYGNQPQHF | TGTGCCTGGAGTTACGGGAATCAGCCCCAGCATTTT | once | TRBJ1-5 | TRBV30 | -
CASSQDGDSAAIKQYF | TGCGCCAGCAGCCAAGATGGCGACAGTGCCGCGATTAAGCAGTATTTT | few | TRBJ2-3 | TRBV4-3 | -
CASSVNSVNSPLHF | TGTGCCAGCAGCGTAAATAGTGTTAATTCACCCCTCCACTTT | once | TRBJ1-6 | TRBV9 | -
CASSQVFEGRGGEAFF | TGTGCCAGCAGCCAAGTATTCGAGGGCCGCGGGGGTGAAGCTTTCTTT | - | TRBJ1-1 | TRBV4-2 | -
CASSPRSGTGDRNEQFF | TGTGCCAGCAGCCCGAGGAGCGGGACAGGGGATAGGAATGAGCAGTTCTTC | few | TRBJ2-1 | TRBV5-5 | TRBD1
CASSKALCSTYVPGHPQYF | TGTGCCAGCAGCAAAGCGCTTTGTTCCACTTATGTCCCGGGACATCCGCAGTATTTT | - | TRBJ2-3 | TRBV21-1 | -
CASSIRGGGTDTQYF | TGTGCCAGCAGTATAAGGGGCGGGGGCACAGATACGCAGTATTTT | once | TRBJ2-3 | TRBV13 | -
CASSLARDEQFF | TGTGCCAGCAGTCTCGCTCGGGATGAGCAGTTCTTC | once | TRBJ2-1 | TRBV12-3/TRBV12-4 | -
CASSPNSQETQYF | TGTGCCAGCAGCCCGAACAGTCAAGAGACCCAGTACTTC | - | TRBJ2-5 | TRBV27 | -
CASSLTGLNEKLFF | TGTGCCAGCAGCTTGACAGGGCTAAATGAAAAACTGTTTTTT | - | TRBJ1-4 | TRBV5-4 | -
CASSPGTIAFNYGYTF | TGTGCCAGTAGTCCAGGGACAATAGCCTTTAACTATGGCTACACCTTC | - | TRBJ1-2 | TRBV19 | -
CATSDSKGLLYEQYF | TGTGCCACCAGTGATTCAAAAGGACTACTCTACGAGCAGTACTTC | - | TRBJ2-7 | TRBV24-1 | -
CASSMVVAIAGGPGEQFF | TGTGCCAGCAGCATGGTGGTCGCGATAGCGGGAGGGCCCGGTGAGCAGTTCTTC | - | TRBJ2-1 | TRBV5-8 | TRBD2
CASSQVGVASAF | TGTGCCAGCAGCCAAGTAGGGGTTGCTTCCGCCTTC | - | TRBJ1-2 | TRBV3-1/TRBV3-2 | -
CASSRGLYTQYF | TGTGCCAGTAGCCGGGGACTTTATACGCAGTATTTT | - | TRBJ2-3 | TRBV19 | -
CAWSVILGQETQYF | TGTGCCTGGAGTGTGATCCTAGGCCAAGAGACCCAGTACTTC | once | TRBJ2-5 | TRBV30 | -
CASSLGFRGQGEQYF | TGTGCCAGCAGCTTAGGCTTCAGGGGGCAGGGCGAGCAGTACTTC | few | TRBJ2-7 | TRBV7-9 | TRBD1
CASSSALAGPNTGELFF | TGTGCCAGCAGTTCGGCACTAGCGGGGCCGAACACCGGGGAGCTGTTTTTT | - | TRBJ2-2 | TRBV6-2/TRBV6-3 | TRBD2
CAWKSGVGYTF | TGTGCCTGGAAGTCGGGGGTTGGCTACACCTTC | - | TRBJ1-2 | TRBV30 | -
CASTLGRGAADTQYF | TGTGCCAGTACCCTGGGCAGGGGAGCCGCAGATACGCAGTATTTT | - | TRBJ2-3 | TRBV19 | -